This TCR beta chain was observed in a study of beta chain features in type 1 diabetes. The study's findings and limits: People with Type 1 diabetes carried modestly yet significantly shorter TCRB CDR3s in all four CD4+ subsets.

Germline loops: CDR1 MDHEN, CDR2 SYDVKM. Trimming left V 4 bases short and J 4 bases short, with 7 bases between. The CDR3 totals 12 residues. This clone showed up just a few times. The antigen is not known. As every portion of the isolated RNA was reverse transcribed, the sequencing read expressed TCRB transcripts. TCRdb's table, derived via immunoSEQ multiplex PCR, lists solely in-frame clones and lacks some. The sample has about 23,000 clones, around three fifths seen once. The sequence came from a man aged 18 to 35 with type 1 diabetes. Sequenced material: stem cell memory CD4+ T cells from blood. V gene TRBV28 combines with J gene TRBJ1-2; D not certain. This CDR3 reads CASSSLSYGYTF. In nucleotides, the CDR3 is TGTGCCAGCAGTTCCCTTAGCTATGGCTACACCTTC.